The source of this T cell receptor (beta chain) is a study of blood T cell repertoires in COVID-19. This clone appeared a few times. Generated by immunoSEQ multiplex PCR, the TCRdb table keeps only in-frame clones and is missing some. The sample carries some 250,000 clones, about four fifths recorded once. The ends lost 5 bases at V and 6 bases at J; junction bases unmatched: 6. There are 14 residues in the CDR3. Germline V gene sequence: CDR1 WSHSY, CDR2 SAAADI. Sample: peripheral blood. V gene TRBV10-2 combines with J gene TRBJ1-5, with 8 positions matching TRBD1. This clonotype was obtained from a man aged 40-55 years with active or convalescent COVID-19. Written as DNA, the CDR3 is TGCGCCAGCAGTCCAGGGGGCGCGGGTCAGCCCCAGCATTTT. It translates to CASSPGGAGQPQHF.